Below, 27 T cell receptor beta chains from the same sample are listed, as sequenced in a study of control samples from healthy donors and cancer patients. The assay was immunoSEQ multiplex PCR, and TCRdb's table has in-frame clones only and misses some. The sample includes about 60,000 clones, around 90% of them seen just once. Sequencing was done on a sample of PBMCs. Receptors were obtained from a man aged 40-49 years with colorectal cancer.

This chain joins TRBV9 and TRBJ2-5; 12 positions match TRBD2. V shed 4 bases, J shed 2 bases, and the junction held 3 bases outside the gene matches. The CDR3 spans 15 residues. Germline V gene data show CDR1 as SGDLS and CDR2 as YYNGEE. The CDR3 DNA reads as TGTGCCAGCAGCCCTAGCGGGGGGGTGCAAGAGACCCAGTACTTC. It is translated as CASSPSGGVQETQYF.

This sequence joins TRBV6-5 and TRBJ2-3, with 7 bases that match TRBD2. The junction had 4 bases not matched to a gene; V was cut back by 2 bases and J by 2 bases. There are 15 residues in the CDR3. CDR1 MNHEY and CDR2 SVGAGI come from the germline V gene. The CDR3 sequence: CASSYPGGNTDTQYF. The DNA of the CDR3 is TGTGCCAGCAGTTACCCGGGGGGTAACACAGATACGCAGTATTTT.

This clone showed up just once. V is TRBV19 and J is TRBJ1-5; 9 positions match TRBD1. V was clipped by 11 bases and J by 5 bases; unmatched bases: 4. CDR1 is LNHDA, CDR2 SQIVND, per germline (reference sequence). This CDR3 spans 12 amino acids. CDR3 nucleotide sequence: TGTGCCGGAAGGACAGGGGATCAGCCCCAGCATTTT. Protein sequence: CAGRTGDQPQHF.

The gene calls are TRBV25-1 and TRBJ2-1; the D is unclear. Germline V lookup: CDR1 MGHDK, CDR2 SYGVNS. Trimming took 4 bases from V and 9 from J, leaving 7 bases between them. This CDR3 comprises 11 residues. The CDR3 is CASSAWGEQFF. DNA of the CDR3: TGTGCCAGCAGTGCCTGGGGTGAGCAGTTCTTC. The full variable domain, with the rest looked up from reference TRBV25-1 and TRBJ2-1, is EADIYQTPRYLVIGTGKKITLECSQTMGHDKMYWYQQDPGMELHLIHYSYGVNSTEKGDLSSESTVSRIRTEHFPLTLESARPSHTSQYLCASSAWGEQFFGPGTRLTVL.

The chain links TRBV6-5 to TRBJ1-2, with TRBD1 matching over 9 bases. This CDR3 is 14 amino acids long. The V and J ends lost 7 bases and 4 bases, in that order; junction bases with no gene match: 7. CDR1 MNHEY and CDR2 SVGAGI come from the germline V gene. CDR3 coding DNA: TGTGCCAGCACCGGGACAGGGTTTTTCTATGGCTACACCTTC. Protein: CASTGTGFFYGYTF.

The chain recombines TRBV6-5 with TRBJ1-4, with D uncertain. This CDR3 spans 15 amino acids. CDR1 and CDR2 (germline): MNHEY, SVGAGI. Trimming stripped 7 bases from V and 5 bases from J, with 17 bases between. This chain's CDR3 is CASTPGWTVNEKLFF. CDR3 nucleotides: TGTGCCAGCACCCCAGGTTGGACGGTGAATGAAAAACTGTTTTTT.

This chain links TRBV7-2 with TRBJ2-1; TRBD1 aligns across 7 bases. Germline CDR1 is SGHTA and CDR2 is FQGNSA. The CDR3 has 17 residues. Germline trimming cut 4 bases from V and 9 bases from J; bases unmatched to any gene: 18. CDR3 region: CASSSFRTGPSLGEQFF. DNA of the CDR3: TGTGCCAGCAGCTCTTTTCGGACAGGCCCTTCTTTGGGTGAGCAGTTCTTC.

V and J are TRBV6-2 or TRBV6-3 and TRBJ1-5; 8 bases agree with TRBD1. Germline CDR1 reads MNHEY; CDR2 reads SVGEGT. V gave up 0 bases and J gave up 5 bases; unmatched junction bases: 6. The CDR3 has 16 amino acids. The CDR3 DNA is TGTGCCAGCAGTTACTCGGGCAGGGGGCTTGATCAGCCCCAGCATTTT. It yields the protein CASSYSGRGLDQPQHF.

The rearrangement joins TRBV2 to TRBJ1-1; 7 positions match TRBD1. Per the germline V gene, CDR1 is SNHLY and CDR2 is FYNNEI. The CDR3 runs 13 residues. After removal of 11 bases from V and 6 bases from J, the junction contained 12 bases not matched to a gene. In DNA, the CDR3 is TGTGCCGGAGGCCGGGACAGCAACGCTGAAGCTTTCTTT. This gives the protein CAGGRDSNAEAFF.

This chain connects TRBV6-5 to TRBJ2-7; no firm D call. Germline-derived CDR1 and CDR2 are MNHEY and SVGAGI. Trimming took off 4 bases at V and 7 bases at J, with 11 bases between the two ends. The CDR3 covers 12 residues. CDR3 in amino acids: CASSFSGQEQYF. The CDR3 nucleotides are TGTGCCAGCAGTTTTTCTGGGCAGGAGCAGTACTTC.

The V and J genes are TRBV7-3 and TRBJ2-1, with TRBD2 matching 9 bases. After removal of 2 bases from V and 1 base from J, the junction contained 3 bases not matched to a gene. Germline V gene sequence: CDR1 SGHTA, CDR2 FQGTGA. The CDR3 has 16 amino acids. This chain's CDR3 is CASSLRAGGSYNEQFF. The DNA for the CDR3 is TGTGCCAGCAGCTTACGTGCGGGGGGGTCCTACAATGAGCAGTTCTTC.

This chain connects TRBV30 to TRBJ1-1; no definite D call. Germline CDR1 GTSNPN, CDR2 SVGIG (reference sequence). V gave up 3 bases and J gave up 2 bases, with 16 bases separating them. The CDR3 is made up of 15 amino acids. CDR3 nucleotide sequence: TGTGCCTGGAGGCCAACGAAGGGTCGTAACACTGAAGCTTTCTTT. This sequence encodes CAWRPTKGRNTEAFF.

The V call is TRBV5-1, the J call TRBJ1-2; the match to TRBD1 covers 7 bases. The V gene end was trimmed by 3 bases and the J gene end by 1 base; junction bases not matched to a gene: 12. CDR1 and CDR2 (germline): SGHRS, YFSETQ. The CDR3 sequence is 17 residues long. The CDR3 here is CASSSLLTGDFNYGYTF. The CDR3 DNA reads TGCGCCAGCAGCTCCCTACTTACAGGGGATTTTAACTATGGCTACACCTTC.

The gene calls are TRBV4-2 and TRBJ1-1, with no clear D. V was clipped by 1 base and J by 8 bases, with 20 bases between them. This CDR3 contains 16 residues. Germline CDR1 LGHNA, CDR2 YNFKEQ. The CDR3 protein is CASSQGSSRGEAEAFF. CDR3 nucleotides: TGTGCCAGCAGCCAAGGTTCCTCCCGGGGAGAAGCGGAAGCTTTCTTT.

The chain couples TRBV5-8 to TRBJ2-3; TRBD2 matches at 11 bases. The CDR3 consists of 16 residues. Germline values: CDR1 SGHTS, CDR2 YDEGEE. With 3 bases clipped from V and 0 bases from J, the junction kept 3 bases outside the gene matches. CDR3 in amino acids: CASSWGLAESTDTQYF. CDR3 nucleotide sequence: TGTGCCAGCAGCTGGGGACTAGCGGAGAGCACAGATACGCAGTATTTT.

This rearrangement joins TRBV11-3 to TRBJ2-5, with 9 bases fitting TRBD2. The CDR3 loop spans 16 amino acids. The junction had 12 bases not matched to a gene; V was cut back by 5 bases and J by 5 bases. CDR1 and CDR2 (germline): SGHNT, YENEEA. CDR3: CASSPGTSRVRETQYF. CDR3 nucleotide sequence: TGTGCCAGCAGCCCAGGGACTAGCAGGGTCCGTGAGACCCAGTACTTC.

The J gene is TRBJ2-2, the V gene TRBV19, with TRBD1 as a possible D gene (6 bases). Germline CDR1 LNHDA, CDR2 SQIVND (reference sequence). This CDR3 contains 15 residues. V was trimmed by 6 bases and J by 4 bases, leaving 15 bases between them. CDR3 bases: TGTGCCAGTAGAGTACAGGGCCGGGGCACCGGGGAGCTGTTTTTT. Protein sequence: CASRVQGRGTGELFF.

The CDR3: CASSSGALVSNSPLHF. As DNA, the CDR3 is TGTGCCAGCAGCTCCGGGGCCCTCGTTTCTAATTCACCCCTCCACTTT. The chain carries TRBV7-8 and TRBJ1-6, with a tentative D call TRBD1 (5 bases). V gave up 4 bases and J gave up 6 bases, with 16 bases separating them. This CDR3 contains 16 residues. Germline V CDR1 and CDR2: SGHVS, FQNEAQ.

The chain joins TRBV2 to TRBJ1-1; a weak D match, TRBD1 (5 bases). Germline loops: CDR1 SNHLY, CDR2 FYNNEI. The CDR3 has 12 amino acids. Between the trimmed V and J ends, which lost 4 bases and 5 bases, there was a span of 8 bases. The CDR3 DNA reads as TGTGCCAGCAGTGTGGGGGGAACTGAAGCTTTCTTT. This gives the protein CASSVGGTEAFF.

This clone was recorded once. The CDR3 bases are TGTGCCAGCAGTCACACAGGGGCAGCCAAAGCTTTCTTT. Amino acids: CASSHTGAAKAFF. The rearrangement uses TRBV12-3 or TRBV12-4 and TRBJ1-1; 7 bases are a match to TRBD1. V shed 5 bases and J 9 bases; nucleotides not matched to a gene: 9. The CDR3 loop spans 13 amino acids.

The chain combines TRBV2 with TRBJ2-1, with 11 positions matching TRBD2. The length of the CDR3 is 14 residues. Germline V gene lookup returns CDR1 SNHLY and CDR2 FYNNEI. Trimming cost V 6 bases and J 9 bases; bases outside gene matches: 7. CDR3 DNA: TGTGCCAGCAGGATCAGACTAGCGGGGAGTGAGCAGTTCTTC. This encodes CASRIRLAGSEQFF.

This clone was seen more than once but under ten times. The CDR3 sequence is CASSRGGAGNQPQHF. The CDR3 coding sequence is TGTGCCAGTAGTAGGGGGGGCGCCGGCAATCAGCCCCAGCATTTT. The V and J genes are TRBV19 and TRBJ1-5; maybe TRBD1 (6 bases). V was clipped by 4 bases and J by 2 bases, with 12 bases between them. Germline V gene data show CDR1 as LNHDA and CDR2 as SQIVND (reference sequence). The CDR3 sequence is 15 residues long.

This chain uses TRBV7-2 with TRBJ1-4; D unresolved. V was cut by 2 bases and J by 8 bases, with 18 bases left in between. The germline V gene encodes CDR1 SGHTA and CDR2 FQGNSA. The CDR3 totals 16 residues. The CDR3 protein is CASSLSPTSGREKLFF. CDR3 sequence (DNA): TGTGCCAGCAGCTTATCGCCGACAAGCGGGCGCGAAAAACTGTTTTTT.

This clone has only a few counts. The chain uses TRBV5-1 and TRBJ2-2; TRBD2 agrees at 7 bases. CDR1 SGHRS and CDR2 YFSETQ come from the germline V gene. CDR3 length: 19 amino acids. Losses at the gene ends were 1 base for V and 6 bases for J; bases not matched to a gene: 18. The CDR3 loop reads CASSLFAGVVPTGAGELFF. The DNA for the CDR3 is TGCGCCAGCAGCTTGTTCGCGGGGGTGGTTCCGACCGGCGCCGGGGAGCTGTTTTTT.

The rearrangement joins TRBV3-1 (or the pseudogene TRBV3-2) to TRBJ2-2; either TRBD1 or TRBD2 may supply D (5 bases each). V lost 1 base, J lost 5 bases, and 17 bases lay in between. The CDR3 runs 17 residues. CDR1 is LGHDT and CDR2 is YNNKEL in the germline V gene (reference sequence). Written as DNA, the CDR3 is TGTGCCAGCAGCCAAGTGAGGGGCGGGCGACCGACCGGGGAGCTGTTTTTT. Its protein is CASSQVRGGRPTGELFF.

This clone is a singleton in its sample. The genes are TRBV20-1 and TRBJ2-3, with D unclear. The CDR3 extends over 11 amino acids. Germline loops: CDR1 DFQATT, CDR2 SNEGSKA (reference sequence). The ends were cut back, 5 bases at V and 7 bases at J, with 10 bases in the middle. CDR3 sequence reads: CSALDRHTQYF. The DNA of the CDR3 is TGCAGTGCTCTGGACCGCCATACGCAGTATTTT.

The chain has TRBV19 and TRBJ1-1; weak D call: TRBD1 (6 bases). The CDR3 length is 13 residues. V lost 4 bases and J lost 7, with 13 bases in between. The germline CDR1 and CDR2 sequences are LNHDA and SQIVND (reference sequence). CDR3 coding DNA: TGTGCCAGTAGTACCCAAACAGGGCTTGAAGCTTTCTTT. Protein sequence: CASSTQTGLEAFF.